The entry that follows covers one T cell receptor beta chain sequence. Its antigen is still unknown. The method was immunoSEQ multiplex PCR; TCRdb's version includes in-frame clones alone and lacks a portion of them. Seen here are approximately 4,900 clones, around 90% observed once, and the top ten hold approximately 1.5%. This specimen belongs to a study of follicular helper T cells after annual influenza vaccination. Study information: Across the 2013-2014, 2014-2015 and 2015-2016 vaccination seasons, some subjects were resampled.

Broader study findings: Yearly vaccinations repeatedly recalled conserved clonotypes in ICOS+CD38+ cTfh.

Time point indicated: 2013-2014 season, 7 days after vaccination. Between roughly 40 and 100 mL of blood was drawn per time point. Sorted cTfh were non-naive CD4+CXCR5+PD-1+, either ICOS+CD38+ or ICOS-CD38-. The specimen comprised CXCR5+ CD38- circulating T follicular helper cells from blood, sampled 7 days after influenza vaccination. Noted subset: circulating Tfh, non-naive CD4+CXCR5+PD-1+ (ICOS+CD38+ or ICOS-CD38-). The receptor's source is an adult who received the influenza vaccine.

This chain's CDR3 is CSVEDLQKQFF. The CDR3 nucleotides read TGCAGCGTTGAAGATCTACAGAAGCAGTTCTTC. This chain connects TRBV29-1 to TRBJ2-1; D ambiguous. The CDR3 has 11 amino acids. V was pared by 0 bases and J by 11 bases, with 8 bases between. Germline V lookup: CDR1 SQVTM, CDR2 ANQGSEA.